These 23 T cell receptor beta chains share one sample of origin, sequenced in a study of blood T cell repertoires in COVID-19. Produced via immunoSEQ multiplex PCR; TCRdb's table is partial and in-frame only. Of tens of thousands of clones in the sample, about 80% are singletons; the top ten hold about 24%. The specimen was peripheral blood. These receptors came from a human donor in a cohort sampled during active COVID-19.

The CDR3 reads CSASRLADEQFF. The CDR3 DNA reads as TGCAGTGCTAGTAGGCTAGCGGATGAGCAGTTCTTC. The chain uses TRBV20-1 and TRBJ2-1; 7 nucleotides align to TRBD2. J gave up 8 bases and V 3 bases, and 4 bases lay outside the gene matches. From germline, CDR1 is DFQATT and CDR2 SNEGSKA (reference sequence). CDR3 length: 12 residues.

V and J are TRBV12-3 or TRBV12-4 and TRBJ1-1; D is uncertain. The V and J ends lost 1 base and 5 bases respectively, with 8 bases between them. This CDR3 region has 13 residues. The CDR3 spells CASSLGQATEAFF. CDR3 bases: TGTGCCAGCAGTTTAGGGCAGGCAACTGAAGCTTTCTTT.

This clone was recorded only once. This sequence joins TRBV7-8 and TRBJ1-6; D not certain. The V gene lost 5 bases and the J gene lost 4 bases, with 12 bases spanning the gap. CDR1 is SGHVS, CDR2 FQNEAQ, per germline. The CDR3 spans 15 residues. CDR3 amino acids: CASSGDGLYNSPLHF. The CDR3 DNA reads TGTGCCAGCAGCGGTGACGGACTATATAATTCACCCCTCCACTTT.

The chain combines TRBV29-1 with TRBJ2-7, with TRBD1 identical over 7 bases. Germline trimming cut 5 bases from V and 3 bases from J; bases unmatched to any gene: 7. The CDR3 extends over 13 amino acids. Germline CDR1 reads SQVTM; CDR2 reads ANQGSEA. The CDR3 coding sequence is TGCAGCGTTAGACAGGGTGGTAACTACGAGCAGTACTTC. The encoded protein is CSVRQGGNYEQYF.

The chain is built from TRBV7-9 and TRBJ2-2, with D uncertain. Trimming cost V 4 bases and J 3 bases, with 9 bases left between them. CDR3 length: 14 residues. Germline V lookup: CDR1 SEHNR, CDR2 FQNEAQ (reference sequence). The CDR3 is CASSYSGDTGELFF. CDR3 sequence (DNA): TGTGCCAGCAGCTACTCAGGTGACACCGGGGAGCTGTTTTTT. Supplemented by reference TRBV7-9 and TRBJ2-2, the full variable domain reads DTGVSQNPRHKITKRGQNVTFRCDPISEHNRLYWYRQTLGQGPEFLTYFQNEAQLEKSRLLSDRFSAERPKGSFSTLEIQRTEQGDSAMYLCASSYSGDTGELFFGEGSRLTVL.

V is TRBV5-6 and J is TRBJ2-7; the D gene is possibly TRBD1 (6 bases). The CDR3 contains 14 residues. V gave up 2 bases and J gave up 0 bases, with 9 bases separating them. Looked up from germline, CDR1 is SGHDT and CDR2 is YYEEEE. The CDR3 bases are TGTGCCAGCAGCTTTGGGACAAGCTCCTACGAGCAGTACTTC. Its translation is CASSFGTSSYEQYF.

The genes are TRBV5-1 and TRBJ2-3; 8 bases are a match to TRBD2. In germline, CDR1 is SGHRS, CDR2 YFSETQ. The CDR3 is 15 amino acids. The V gene end was trimmed by 1 base and the J gene end by 2 bases; junction bases not matched to a gene: 3. CDR3 sequence reads: CASSLYGGATDTQYF. In DNA form, the CDR3 reads TGCGCCAGCAGCTTGTACGGGGGGGCCACAGATACGCAGTATTTT.

The rearrangement uses TRBV19 and TRBJ1-5, with 9 positions matching TRBD1. CDR1 and CDR2 (germline): LNHDA, SQIVND (reference sequence). J gave up 10 bases and V 1 base, and 14 bases lay outside the gene matches. The CDR3 sequence is 17 residues long. This CDR3 is CASSIGAWTGDNRPQHF. The CDR3 DNA reads TGTGCCAGTAGTATAGGAGCCTGGACAGGGGACAATCGCCCCCAGCATTTT.

The chain uses TRBV2 and TRBJ1-5; 7 bases agree with TRBD1. CDR3 length equals 13 residues. Germline V CDR1 and CDR2: SNHLY, FYNNEI. J gave up 3 bases and V 11 bases, and 7 bases lay outside the gene matches. The CDR3 nucleotides read TGTGCCGGTAGACAGGGATCCAATCAGCCCCAGCATTTT. This translates into CAGRQGSNQPQHF.

The chain recombines TRBV7-2 with TRBJ2-7, with a possible D match to TRBD2 (5 bases). Germline CDR1 and CDR2: SGHTA and FQGNSA. CDR3 length: 14 amino acids. Trimming stripped 2 bases from V and 7 bases from J, with 15 bases between. CDR3 coding DNA: TGTGCCAGCAGCTTATCGAGTAGCGTGAGAGAGCAGTACTTC. Amino acid sequence: CASSLSSSVREQYF.

The gene calls are TRBV11-3 and TRBJ2-3; the D gene is possibly TRBD2 (6 bases). Germline V CDR1 and CDR2: SGHNT, YENEEA. The CDR3 is 15 residues long. With 5 bases removed from V and 4 bases from J, the gap between germline ends came to 16 bases. CDR3 region: CASSPPGPGADTQYF. In nucleotides, the CDR3 is TGTGCCAGCAGCCCACCGGGTCCGGGGGCAGATACGCAGTATTTT.

The chain carries TRBV6-5 and TRBJ2-7; 8 bases are a match to TRBD2. After removal of 6 bases from V and 3 bases from J, the junction contained 10 bases not matched to a gene. The germline V gene encodes CDR1 MNHEY and CDR2 SVGAGI. CDR3 size: 15 residues. Here the CDR3 reads CASSQTGTRVYEQYF. CDR3 nucleotides: TGTGCCAGCAGCCAAACCGGGACTAGAGTCTACGAGCAGTACTTC.

This clone was seen more than once but under ten times. The chain uses TRBV27 and TRBJ2-1; D is perhaps TRBD2 (6 bases). Germline values: CDR1 MNHEY, CDR2 SMNVEV (reference sequence). Between the trimmed V and J ends, which lost 5 bases and 2 bases, there was a span of 19 bases. CDR3 length equals 17 residues. The CDR3 loop is CASSLARRLGAYNEQFF. CDR3 sequence (DNA): TGTGCCAGCAGTCTTGCCCGCCGACTAGGGGCCTACAATGAGCAGTTCTTC.

The V call is TRBV7-2, the J call TRBJ2-2; D might be TRBD1 (6 bases). V gave up 5 bases and J gave up 6 bases, with 16 bases separating them. Germline assignment: CDR1 SGHTA and CDR2 FQGNSA. CDR3 length: 15 amino acids. CDR3 protein: CASSPDRNAAGELFF. The CDR3 nucleotides read TGTGCCAGCAGCCCTGACAGGAACGCAGCCGGGGAGCTGTTTTTT.

Notes on this clone: One junction end disagrees with the germline gene, perhaps due to a read error. The CDR3 coding sequence is TGTGCCATCAGTGACCCCGGGACAGGGGTGTTCGCAGATACGCAGTATTTT. Protein sequence: CAISDPGTGVFADTQYF. The J gene is TRBJ2-3, the V gene TRBV6-1, with 10 bases matching TRBD1. CDR1 is MNHNS and CDR2 is SASEGT in the germline V gene. This CDR3 region has 17 residues.

The table lists this clone with many counts. The chain has TRBV30 and TRBJ1-2; D not resolved. V was clipped by 4 bases and J by 8 bases, with 17 bases between them. Germline V CDR1 and CDR2: GTSNPN, SVGIG (reference sequence). The CDR3 covers 13 residues. The CDR3 loop is CAWKSLGSGGYTF. For the CDR3, the DNA is TGTGCCTGGAAGTCGTTGGGGAGCGGGGGCTACACCTTC.

The J gene is TRBJ1-5, the V gene TRBV19; 9 bases line up with TRBD1. Looked up from germline, CDR1 is LNHDA and CDR2 is SQIVND (reference sequence). The CDR3 is 15 residues long. J was trimmed by 2 bases and V by 4 bases; bases with no gene match: 3. CDR3 nucleotides: TGTGCCAGTAGTACGACAGGGGGAGGCAATCAGCCCCAGCATTTT. Its protein is CASSTTGGGNQPQHF.

V is TRBV7-2 and J is TRBJ2-1; no clear D. The CDR3 covers 13 residues. V was clipped by 1 base and J by 9 bases, with 10 bases between them. CDR1 SGHTA and CDR2 FQGNSA come from the germline V gene. CDR3 coding DNA: TGTGCCAGCAGCTTAGGGGCAATTGGTGAGCAGTTCTTC. Protein: CASSLGAIGEQFF.

The CDR3 nucleotides read TGCGCCAGCAGCCCACGCGGGGACTATGGCTACACCTTC. It is translated as CASSPRGDYGYTF. This sequence joins TRBV4-1 and TRBJ1-2; no clear D gene. V was pared by 4 bases and J by 3 bases, with 9 bases between. The germline V gene encodes CDR1 MGHRA and CDR2 YSYEKL. The CDR3 is 13 amino acids.

This clone showed up just a few times. The gene calls are TRBV19 and TRBJ2-5; a weak D match, TRBD1 (6 bases). Trimming stripped 6 bases from V and 7 bases from J, with 15 bases between. From germline, CDR1 is LNHDA and CDR2 SQIVND (reference sequence). There are 13 residues in the CDR3. This CDR3 reads CASRDRTEGTQYF. For the CDR3, the DNA is TGTGCCAGTAGAGACAGGACCGAAGGGACCCAGTACTTC.

This clone showed up just once. The chain couples TRBV5-4 to TRBJ2-3; 9 nucleotides match TRBD1. With V trimmed by 0 bases and J by 4 bases, 0 bases remained unmatched. The CDR3 runs to 14 residues. In germline, CDR1 is SGHNT, CDR2 YYREEE (reference sequence). The CDR3 DNA is TGTGCCAGCAGCTTGGGACAGGGGGCAGATACGCAGTATTTT. This gives the protein CASSLGQGADTQYF.

This chain connects TRBV27 to TRBJ2-7, with 7 bases aligning to TRBD2. Germline V lookup: CDR1 MNHEY, CDR2 SMNVEV (reference sequence). With V trimmed by 2 bases and J by 4 bases, 5 bases remained unmatched. The CDR3 is 14 amino acids. The CDR3 region has the DNA TGTGCCAGCAGTTTACGACTCGGGGGGTACGAGCAGTACTTC. This sequence encodes CASSLRLGGYEQYF.

The rearrangement joins TRBV24-1 to TRBJ2-2, with 9 positions matching TRBD1. The CDR3 runs 16 residues. Trimming removed 4 bases from V and 5 bases from J; junction bases left unmatched: 7. Germline CDR1 reads KGHDR; CDR2 reads SFDVKD. The CDR3 protein is CATSETGTGKTGELFF. The CDR3, as DNA: TGTGCCACCAGTGAAACCGGGACAGGGAAGACCGGGGAGCTGTTTTTT.